Below are 23 T cell receptor beta chains sequenced from a single sample in a study of cytomegalovirus exposure and HLA in healthy donors. The primer mix had 60 Vbeta and 13 Jbeta primers. The data were produced by immunoSEQ multiplex PCR, yet TCRdb's version contains in-frame clones alone and is incomplete. This sample has 85,000 to 100,000 clones, with more than 65% found just once. Sequencing was done on a sample of PBMCs. These receptors were obtained from a girl aged 2 to 9 in good health and CMV-seropositive.

The CDR3: CASRSTFDGQSYGYTF. In DNA form, the CDR3 reads TGTGCCAGCAGATCTACCTTCGACGGACAGAGCTATGGCTACACCTTC. The J gene is TRBJ1-2, the V gene TRBV27; tentatively, D is TRBD1 (6 bases). This CDR3 contains 16 residues. Germline V gene data show CDR1 as MNHEY and CDR2 as SMNVEV (reference sequence). V shed 6 bases and J shed 4 bases, with 21 bases lying between them.

The chain carries TRBV30 and TRBJ1-1, with TRBD1 matching 7 bases. The trim removed 5 bases at V and 0 bases at J, leaving 18 bases unmatched. CDR3 length equals 18 residues. Germline loops: CDR1 GTSNPN, CDR2 SVGIG (reference sequence). The CDR3 DNA is TGTGCCTGGGGACACAGCAGGACAGGAGGTGTCATGAACACTGAAGCTTTCTTT. It encodes CAWGHSRTGGVMNTEAFF.

This sequence joins TRBV28 and TRBJ2-5, with TRBD1 identical over 8 bases. The CDR3 runs to 14 residues. CDR1 is MDHEN and CDR2 is SYDVKM in the germline V gene. The V segment lost 5 bases and the J segment 3 bases; nucleotides outside the gene matches: 5. The CDR3 DNA is TGTGCCAGCAGTCCAGGGGGCAGAGAAGAGACCCAGTACTTC. Encoded protein: CASSPGGREETQYF.

The V call is TRBV27, the J call TRBJ2-1, with 10 bases aligning to TRBD1. The junction had 5 bases not matched to a gene; V was cut back by 4 bases and J by 8 bases. CDR1 and CDR2 from the germline V gene are MNHEY and SMNVEV (reference sequence). This CDR3 spans 14 amino acids. CDR3 bases: TGTGCCAGCAGTTCAAGACAGGGGGCGTATGAGCAGTTCTTC. It encodes CASSSRQGAYEQFF.

This clone was picked up a small number of times. The genes are TRBV30 and TRBJ2-3; D remains unclear. The CDR3 runs to 13 residues. Germline V gives CDR1 GTSNPN, CDR2 SVGIG (reference sequence). V gave up 4 bases and J gave up 2 bases, with 10 bases separating them. CDR3 in amino acids: CAWTNSLTDTQYF. The CDR3 nucleotides are TGTGCCTGGACTAACTCCCTCACAGATACGCAGTATTTT.

This clone was seen a single time. The rearrangement links TRBV30 to TRBJ1-1; the D is unclear. V was shortened by 0 bases and J by 7 bases, with 6 bases between the two germline ends. The CDR3 runs 11 residues. Germline values: CDR1 GTSNPN, CDR2 SVGIG (reference sequence). The CDR3 loop is CAWSVRSEAFF. Here the CDR3 DNA reads TGTGCCTGGAGTGTCCGTAGTGAAGCTTTCTTT.

The chain recombines TRBV29-1 with TRBJ1-1, with D perhaps TRBD1 (5 bases). The germline gives CDR1 SQVTM, CDR2 ANQGSEA. This CDR3 contains 12 residues. V lost 4 bases, J lost 4 bases, and 10 bases lay in between. The CDR3 reads CSVARGGTEAFF. CDR3 sequence (DNA): TGCAGCGTTGCAAGGGGTGGCACTGAAGCTTTCTTT.

The gene calls are TRBV7-9 and TRBJ2-7; weak D call: TRBD2 (5 bases). The CDR3 totals 14 residues. CDR1 is SEHNR, CDR2 FQNEAQ, per germline (reference sequence). Trimming removed 0 bases at V and 1 base at J, with 7 bases between. CDR3 coding DNA: TGTGCCAGCAGCTTAGCGGGAGAGTCCTACGAGCAGTACTTC. As protein: CASSLAGESYEQYF.

The chain couples TRBV7-2 to TRBJ2-7, with 8 positions matching TRBD1. V lost 5 bases and J lost 2; bases outside the gene matches: 11. Germline V CDR1 and CDR2: SGHTA, FQGNSA. This CDR3 comprises 16 residues. The CDR3 DNA reads as TGTGCCAGCAGCGCCCACCGGGACAGGCTACCCTACGAGCAGTACTTC. This sequence encodes CASSAHRDRLPYEQYF. The whole variable domain, remainder taken from reference TRBV7-2 and TRBJ2-7, is GAGVSQSPSNKVTEKGKDVELRCDPISGHTALYWYRQSLGQGLEFLIYFQGNSAPDKSGLPSDRFSAERTGGSVSTLTIQRTQQEDSAVYLCASSAHRDRLPYEQYFGPGTRLTVT.

The V gene is TRBV28, the J gene TRBJ2-3; the D is unclear. The germline V gene has CDR1 MDHEN and CDR2 SYDVKM. This CDR3 contains 13 residues. The V gene lost 7 bases and the J gene lost 6 bases, with 14 bases spanning the gap. The CDR3 loop reads CASNPTVRDTQYF. CDR3 nucleotides: TGTGCCAGCAACCCGACCGTGAGGGATACGCAGTATTTT.

The chain combines TRBV10-1 with TRBJ1-1; D is possibly TRBD1 (5 bases). The CDR3 spans 15 residues. The germline CDR1 and CDR2 sequences are WNHNN and SYGVQD (reference sequence). Trimming stripped 11 bases from V and 4 bases from J, with 23 bases between. CDR3 coding DNA: TGCGCCGCTCATCTCGGGGGGGGATTTATCACTGAAGCTTTCTTT. It translates to CAAHLGGGFITEAFF.

The chain joins TRBV10-3 to TRBJ1-2; 10 positions match TRBD1. CDR1 and CDR2 from the germline V gene are ENHRY and SYGVKD. Unmatched junction bases numbered 2, after V lost 4 bases and J lost 6 bases. The CDR3 runs to 13 residues. CDR3 coding DNA: TGTGCCATCAGTGGGGACAGGGGAAATGGCTACACCTTC. Residues: CAISGDRGNGYTF.

This clone was counted between two and nine times. The rearrangement links TRBV4-1 to TRBJ1-5; 7 positions match TRBD1. Germline values: CDR1 MGHRA, CDR2 YSYEKL. Trimming cost V 4 bases and J 2 bases; bases outside gene matches: 11. This CDR3 spans 17 amino acids. The CDR3 loop reads CASSPPRQGEGNQPQHF. The CDR3 DNA is TGCGCCAGCAGCCCACCCCGACAGGGAGAGGGCAATCAGCCCCAGCATTTT.

This sequence joins TRBV5-1 and TRBJ1-2; D gene ambiguous. V dropped 0 bases and J dropped 8 bases, with 17 bases sitting between them. Germline V gives CDR1 SGHRS, CDR2 YFSETQ. The CDR3 totals 15 residues. CDR3 sequence: CASSLVGEPQHGYTF. In DNA form, the CDR3 reads TGCGCCAGCAGCTTGGTCGGGGAGCCCCAGCACGGCTACACCTTC.

V is TRBV5-1 and J is TRBJ2-3, with no clear D. CDR1 and CDR2 from the germline V gene are SGHRS and YFSETQ. Trimming stripped 2 bases from V and 5 bases from J, with 9 bases between. The CDR3 consists of 13 residues. The CDR3 spells CASSFAVGDTQYF. The CDR3 nucleotides read TGCGCCAGCAGCTTCGCGGTGGGAGATACGCAGTATTTT.

V is TRBV7-2 and J is TRBJ1-2, with D perhaps matching TRBD1 (5 bases). The CDR3 extends over 13 amino acids. The germline CDR1 and CDR2 sequences are SGHTA and FQGNSA. Between the trimmed V and J ends, which lost 1 base and 7 bases, there was a span of 10 bases. CDR3 sequence reads: CASSLGQGSGYTF. The CDR3, as DNA: TGTGCCAGCAGCTTAGGGCAGGGATCTGGCTACACCTTC.

In the case of this clone: No DNA is shown, since the ends of the CDR3 on it are uncertain; the CDR3 is the one TCRdb lists. The chain carries TRBV30 and TRBJ1-5; the table's D call, TRBD1, was not checked against the DNA. The CDR3 numbers 13 amino acids, ends counted. Germline V gives CDR1 GTSNPN, CDR2 SVGIG (reference sequence). The CDR3 protein is CAWAQGSAQPQNF.

The gene calls are TRBV10-1 and TRBJ2-1; 9 nucleotides agree with TRBD1. This CDR3 contains 15 residues. Germline V gives CDR1 WNHNN, CDR2 SYGVQD (reference sequence). J gave up 6 bases and V 8 bases, and 11 bases lay outside the gene matches. The CDR3 reads CASGQGPPGGNEQFF. Here the CDR3 DNA reads TGCGCCAGCGGACAGGGGCCCCCGGGGGGCAATGAGCAGTTCTTC.

V is TRBV7-2 and J is TRBJ2-7; D may be TRBD1 (5 bases). CDR3 length: 18 residues. V was pared by 5 bases and J by 2 bases, with 25 bases between. The germline CDR1 and CDR2 sequences are SGHTA and FQGNSA. The CDR3 protein is CASSKGVYPYPETYEQYF. CDR3 nucleotide sequence: TGTGCCAGCAGCAAAGGGGTTTATCCGTATCCCGAAACCTACGAGCAGTACTTC.

This rearrangement joins TRBV30 to TRBJ2-1, with D maybe TRBD2 (6 bases). Trimming took off 3 bases at V and 10 bases at J, with 13 bases between the two ends. The CDR3 is 12 residues long. Germline lookup yields CDR1 GTSNPN and CDR2 SVGIG (reference sequence). The CDR3 sequence is CAWSGDSPEQFF. The CDR3 bases are TGTGCCTGGAGCGGGGACTCCCCGGAGCAGTTCTTC.

The rearrangement joins TRBV14 to TRBJ2-3; D unresolved. This CDR3 is 17 amino acids long. Deletions cut 1 base from V and 2 bases from J, with 16 bases between. Germline values: CDR1 SGHDN, CDR2 FVKESK. CDR3 sequence: CASSQGVSAAHTDTQYF. DNA of the CDR3: TGTGCCAGCAGCCAAGGTGTTAGTGCGGCGCACACAGATACGCAGTATTTT. The complete variable domain, with remaining parts taken from reference TRBV14 and TRBJ2-3, reads EAGVTQFPSHSVIEKGQTVTLRCDPISGHDNLYWYRRVMGKEIKFLLHFVKESKQDESGMPNNRFLAERTGGTYSTLKVQPAELEDSGVYFCASSQGVSAAHTDTQYFGPGTRLTVL.

This chain connects TRBV7-2 to TRBJ2-2, with D maybe TRBD2 (7 bases). Per the germline V gene, CDR1 is SGHTA and CDR2 is FQGNSA. Trimming pared 5 bases from V and 2 bases from J, leaving 15 bases between. The CDR3 sequence is 16 residues long. The CDR3 region has the DNA TGTGCCAGCAGCCCTAGAGGGGGGGGAAACACCGGGGAGCTGTTTTTT. It codes for CASSPRGGGNTGELFF.

The V gene is TRBV28, the J gene TRBJ2-7; D unclear. Germline CDR1 is MDHEN and CDR2 is SYDVKM. CDR3 length equals 14 residues. V was pared by 8 bases and J by 4 bases, with 18 bases between. CDR3 sequence: CASFPQQRPYEQYF. The CDR3 DNA is TGTGCCAGCTTCCCCCAACAACGCCCTTACGAGCAGTACTTC.